The rows below give T cell receptor beta chains drawn from one sample of a study of blood T cell repertoires in COVID-19. Sequencing used immunoSEQ multiplex PCR; TCRdb keeps in-frame clones, though not all of them. Counted here are 200,000 to 250,000 clones, almost 85% occurring once; the ten biggest clones make up around 5.5%. Sequenced material: peripheral blood. The receptors stem from a man in his forties or fifties with COVID-19, enrolled during active disease. Each CDR3 is given with its conserved first and last residue. The D gene is left open where the match is weak. Some rows mark clone size as missing; the rest say once, few, many or name a class of expanded clone.

clone size: few; V gene: TRBV11-2; J gene: TRBJ1-3; D gene: -; CDR3 protein: CASSAGLGGNTIYF; CDR3 DNA: TGTGCCAGCAGCGCCGGTCTCGGTGGAAACACCATATATTTT
clone size: -; V gene: TRBV24-1; J gene: TRBJ2-5; D gene: TRBD2; CDR3 protein: CATSGGGETQYF; CDR3 DNA: TGTGCCACTAGCGGGGGGGGAGAGACCCAGTACTTC
clone size: few; V gene: TRBV4-3; J gene: TRBJ2-7; D gene: TRBD1; CDR3 protein: CASSQARQGYYEQYF; CDR3 DNA: TGCGCCAGCAGCCAAGCCAGACAGGGGTACTACGAGCAGTACTTC
clone size: -; V gene: TRBV2; J gene: TRBJ1-5; D gene: TRBD1; CDR3 protein: CASKRQGNQPQHF; CDR3 DNA: TGTGCCAGCAAAAGACAGGGAAATCAGCCCCAGCATTTT
clone size: -; V gene: TRBV3-1/TRBV3-2; J gene: TRBJ2-5; D gene: TRBD1; CDR3 protein: CASSQIGQGREETQYF; CDR3 DNA: TGTGCCAGCAGCCAGATAGGACAGGGAAGGGAAGAGACCCAGTACTTC
clone size: -; V gene: TRBV14; J gene: TRBJ1-2; D gene: TRBD1; CDR3 protein: CASSPGTGGFGYTF; CDR3 DNA: TGTGCCAGCAGCCCCGGGACAGGGGGCTTTGGCTACACCTTC
clone size: -; V gene: TRBV7-9; J gene: TRBJ1-2; D gene: TRBD1; CDR3 protein: CASSLKQGVNYGYTF; CDR3 DNA: TGTGCCAGCAGCTTAAAACAGGGGGTTAACTATGGCTACACCTTC
clone size: -; V gene: TRBV2; J gene: TRBJ2-3; D gene: -; CDR3 protein: CASGGDTDTQYF; CDR3 DNA: TGTGCCAGCGGAGGGGACACAGATACGCAGTATTTT
clone size: -; V gene: TRBV12-3/TRBV12-4; J gene: TRBJ2-7; D gene: -; CDR3 protein: CASRPDRFYEQYF; CDR3 DNA: TGTGCCAGCAGACCCGACAGGTTCTACGAGCAGTACTTC
clone size: -; V gene: TRBV7-2; J gene: TRBJ2-7; D gene: -; CDR3 protein: CASSLGAGPPYEQYF; CDR3 DNA: TGTGCCAGCAGCCTTGGCGCGGGTCCCCCCTACGAGCAGTACTTC
clone size: -; V gene: TRBV7-7; J gene: TRBJ1-4; D gene: -; CDR3 protein: CASSLDGGSNEKLFF; CDR3 DNA: TGTGCTAGCAGCTTAGACGGGGGGTCTAATGAAAAACTGTTTTTT
clone size: -; V gene: TRBV6-5; J gene: TRBJ2-7; D gene: TRBD2; CDR3 protein: CASTWGGTEQYF; CDR3 DNA: TGTGCCAGCACCTGGGGGGGAACCGAGCAGTACTTC
clone size: few; V gene: TRBV4-1; J gene: TRBJ1-6; D gene: -; CDR3 protein: CASSQTRVTENSPLHF; CDR3 DNA: TGCGCCAGCAGCCAAACGAGAGTAACAGAAAATTCACCCCTCCACTTT
clone size: few; V gene: TRBV5-1; J gene: TRBJ2-2; D gene: -; CDR3 protein: CASSREGGSGTGELFF; CDR3 DNA: TGCGCCAGCAGCCGGGAAGGAGGGTCGGGGACCGGGGAGCTGTTTTTT
clone size: -; V gene: TRBV5-1; J gene: TRBJ2-5; D gene: TRBD2; CDR3 protein: CASSLTSSGETQYF; CDR3 DNA: TGCGCCAGCAGCTTGACGTCTAGCGGAGAGACCCAGTACTTC
clone size: -; V gene: TRBV18; J gene: TRBJ2-7; D gene: TRBD1; CDR3 protein: CASSTDRVSYEQYF; CDR3 DNA: TGTGCCAGCTCAACCGACAGGGTTTCCTACGAGCAGTACTTC
clone size: -; V gene: TRBV5-1; J gene: TRBJ2-1; D gene: TRBD2; CDR3 protein: CASSSPTSGGLTYNEQFF; CDR3 DNA: TGCGCCAGCAGCTCCCCAACTAGCGGGGGCCTGACCTACAATGAGCAGTTCTTC
clone size: -; V gene: TRBV28; J gene: TRBJ1-4; D gene: -; CDR3 protein: CASSFKEKLFF; CDR3 DNA: TGTGCCAGCAGTTTTAAAGAAAAACTGTTTTTT
clone size: -; V gene: TRBV10-3; J gene: TRBJ1-1; D gene: -; CDR3 protein: CAILDRLNTEAFF; CDR3 DNA: TGTGCCATTTTGGACAGATTAAACACTGAAGCTTTCTTT
clone size: -; V gene: TRBV6-2/TRBV6-3; J gene: TRBJ1-1; D gene: TRBD1; CDR3 protein: CASSVTGVTEAFF; CDR3 DNA: TGTGCCAGCAGCGTGACAGGGGTAACTGAAGCTTTCTTT
clone size: few; V gene: TRBV4-1; J gene: TRBJ1-2; D gene: -; CDR3 protein: CASSQGAIRSKGAHYGYTF; CDR3 DNA: TGCGCCAGCAGCCAAGGCGCCATTCGAAGTAAAGGGGCCCACTATGGCTACACCTTC
clone size: once; V gene: TRBV5-8; J gene: TRBJ1-2; D gene: -; CDR3 protein: CASSLVQEGNYGYTF; CDR3 DNA: TGTGCCAGCAGCTTGGTCCAGGAGGGGAACTATGGCTACACCTTC
clone size: -; V gene: TRBV25-1; J gene: TRBJ1-5; D gene: TRBD1; CDR3 protein: CASSEPLRGGKGNQPQHF; CDR3 DNA: TGTGCCAGCAGTGAACCCCTTCGAGGGGGCAAGGGCAATCAGCCCCAGCATTTT
clone size: -; V gene: TRBV6-6; J gene: TRBJ1-6; D gene: -; CDR3 protein: CASSYPDSPLHF; CDR3 DNA: TGTGCCAGCAGTTACCCTGATTCACCCCTCCACTTT
clone size: once; V gene: TRBV30; J gene: TRBJ2-1; D gene: -; CDR3 protein: CAWSVPSRQYNEQFF; CDR3 DNA: TGTGCCTGGAGTGTCCCGTCTAGACAGTACAATGAGCAGTTCTTC
clone size: -; V gene: TRBV27; J gene: TRBJ2-2; D gene: -; CDR3 protein: CASGQSKKGTGELFF; CDR3 DNA: TGTGCCAGCGGACAGAGTAAGAAGGGCACCGGGGAGCTGTTTTTT
clone size: -; V gene: TRBV11-2; J gene: TRBJ2-7; D gene: TRBD2; CDR3 protein: CASSSPGGGRYEQYF; CDR3 DNA: TGTGCCAGCAGCTCTCCGGGGGGGGGCCGCTACGAGCAGTACTTC
clone size: once; V gene: TRBV2; J gene: TRBJ2-7; D gene: -; CDR3 protein: CARGALAGASYEQYF; CDR3 DNA: TGTGCCAGGGGGGCCTTGGCGGGGGCTTCCTACGAGCAGTACTTC
clone size: few; V gene: TRBV29-1; J gene: TRBJ2-4; D gene: TRBD1; CDR3 protein: CSVEAPDRLSPAKNIQYF; CDR3 DNA: TGCAGCGTTGAAGCCCCGGACAGGCTCTCTCCGGCCAAAAACATTCAGTACTTC
clone size: -; V gene: TRBV7-9; J gene: TRBJ2-5; D gene: TRBD2; CDR3 protein: CASPPGVAGAQETQYF; CDR3 DNA: TGTGCCAGCCCTCCCGGGGTAGCGGGAGCTCAAGAGACCCAGTACTTC
clone size: few; V gene: TRBV19; J gene: TRBJ1-1; D gene: TRBD1; CDR3 protein: CASSMGQGNTEAFF; CDR3 DNA: TGTGCCAGTAGTATGGGACAGGGGAACACTGAAGCTTTCTTT
clone size: -; V gene: TRBV11-2; J gene: TRBJ1-6; D gene: TRBD1; CDR3 protein: CASSLGWTGRDNSPLHF; CDR3 DNA: TGTGCCAGCAGCTTAGGCTGGACAGGGCGGGATAATTCACCCCTCCACTTT
clone size: -; V gene: TRBV5-6; J gene: TRBJ2-4; D gene: -; CDR3 protein: CASSSRLAKNIQYF; CDR3 DNA: TGTGCCAGCAGCTCTAGACTAGCCAAAAACATTCAGTACTTC
clone size: -; V gene: TRBV29-1; J gene: TRBJ1-1; D gene: -; CDR3 protein: CSAKLTNGNTEAFF; CDR3 DNA: TGCAGCGCAAAACTAACGAACGGGAACACTGAAGCTTTCTTT
clone size: -; V gene: TRBV30; J gene: TRBJ2-7; D gene: TRBD2; CDR3 protein: CAWGRLRGIYEQYF; CDR3 DNA: TGTGCCTGGGGGAGGTTGCGGGGGATCTACGAGCAGTACTTC
clone size: -; V gene: TRBV11-2; J gene: TRBJ2-7; D gene: -; CDR3 protein: CASSFSVDFEQYF; CDR3 DNA: TGTGCCAGCAGCTTTTCGGTTGATTTCGAGCAGTACTTC
clone size: -; V gene: TRBV20-1; J gene: TRBJ1-4; D gene: -; CDR3 protein: CSARLQALVFF; CDR3 DNA: TGCAGTGCTAGACTTCAGGCTCTTGTGTTTTTT
clone size: -; V gene: TRBV7-9; J gene: TRBJ1-3; D gene: -; CDR3 protein: CASSFRDTRAIYF; CDR3 DNA: TGTGCCAGCAGCTTTAGGGATACGAGGGCCATATATTTT
clone size: -; V gene: TRBV13; J gene: TRBJ1-6; D gene: -; CDR3 protein: CASSLGGETVNSPLHF; CDR3 DNA: TGTGCCAGCAGCTTAGGCGGTGAGACAGTAAATTCACCCCTCCACTTT
clone size: -; V gene: TRBV6-5; J gene: TRBJ1-3; D gene: -; CDR3 protein: CASRLIGAAGNTIYF; CDR3 DNA: TGTGCCAGCAGATTAATAGGGGCGGCTGGAAACACCATATATTTT
clone size: once; V gene: TRBV2; J gene: TRBJ1-5; D gene: -; CDR3 protein: CASSDFVTPILNQPQHF; CDR3 DNA: TGTGCCAGCAGTGATTTCGTGACACCAATCCTTAATCAGCCCCAGCATTTT
clone size: once; V gene: TRBV5-1; J gene: TRBJ2-3; D gene: -; CDR3 protein: CASSSQGQGGTDTQYF; CDR3 DNA: TGCGCCAGCAGCTCGCAAGGACAGGGAGGGACAGATACGCAGTATTTT